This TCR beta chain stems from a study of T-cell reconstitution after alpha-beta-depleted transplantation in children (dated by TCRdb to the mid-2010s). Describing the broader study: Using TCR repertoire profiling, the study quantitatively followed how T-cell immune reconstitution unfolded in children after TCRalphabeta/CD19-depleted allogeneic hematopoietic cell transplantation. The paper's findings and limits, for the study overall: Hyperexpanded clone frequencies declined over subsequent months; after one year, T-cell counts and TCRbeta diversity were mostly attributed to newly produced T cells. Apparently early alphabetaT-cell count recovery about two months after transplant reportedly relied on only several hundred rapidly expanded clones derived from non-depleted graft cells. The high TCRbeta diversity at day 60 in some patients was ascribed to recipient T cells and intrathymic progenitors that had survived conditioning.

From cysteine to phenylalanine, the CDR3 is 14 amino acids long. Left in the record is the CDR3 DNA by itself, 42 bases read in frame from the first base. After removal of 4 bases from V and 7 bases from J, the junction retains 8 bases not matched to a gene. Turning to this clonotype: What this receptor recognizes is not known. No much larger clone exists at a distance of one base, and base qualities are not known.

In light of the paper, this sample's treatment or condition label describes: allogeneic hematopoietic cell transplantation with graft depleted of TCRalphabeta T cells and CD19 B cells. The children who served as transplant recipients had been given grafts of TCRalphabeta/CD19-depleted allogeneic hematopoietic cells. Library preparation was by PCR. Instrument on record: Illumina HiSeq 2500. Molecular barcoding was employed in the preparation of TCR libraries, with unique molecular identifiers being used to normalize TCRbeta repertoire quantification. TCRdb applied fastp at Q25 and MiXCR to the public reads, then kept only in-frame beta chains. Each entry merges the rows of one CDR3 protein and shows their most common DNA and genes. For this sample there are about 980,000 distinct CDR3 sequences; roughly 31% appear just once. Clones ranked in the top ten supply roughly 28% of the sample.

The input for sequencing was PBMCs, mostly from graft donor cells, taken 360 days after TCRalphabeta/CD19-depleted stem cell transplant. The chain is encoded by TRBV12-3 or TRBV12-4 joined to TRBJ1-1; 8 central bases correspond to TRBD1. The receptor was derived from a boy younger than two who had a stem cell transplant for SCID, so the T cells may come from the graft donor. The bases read TGTGCCAGCAGTTCGCCCGGACAGGGAATTGAAGCTTTCTTT. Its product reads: CASSSPGQGIEAFF.